This T cell receptor beta chain was recovered during a study of blood T cell repertoires in COVID-19. Background on the study: Samples came from the United States, Italy and Spain, spanning acute and convalescent COVID-19.

Participants spanned ages about 18 to 90 years and resided in about two dozen US areas. Researchers sorted participants into cohorts using their self-reported clinical history. Assay used: immunoSEQ multiplex PCR; TCRdb lists only in-frame clones, some missing. Among over 250,000 clones listed, about 93% were seen once. V was trimmed by 3 bases and J by 5 bases, leaving 10 bases between them. Germline V gene lookup returns CDR1 SNHLY and CDR2 FYNNEI. This CDR3 comprises 13 residues. This clone was counted once. The sequence came from a woman aged 25 to 39 who had recovered from COVID-19. The chain combines TRBV2 with TRBJ1-2; D may be TRBD1 (5 bases). The sample was PBMCs or T cells enriched from blood (not recorded which). In nucleotides, the CDR3 is TGTGCCAGCAGTGAGGGGGGGATTTATGGCTACACCTTC. This codes for CASSEGGIYGYTF.